The clone carrying this T cell receptor beta chain was counted a few times. The sample originates from a study of blood T cell repertoires in COVID-19. Original processing notes: It was from reference gene primer amplification that nucleated cell counts were estimated. Libraries were prepared by immunoSEQ multiplex PCR; TCRdb keeps only in-frame clonotypes and omits some of them. D and trimming come from the DNA, and the V and J calls and clone size come from that table. The profile shows approximately 120,000 clones, around two thirds of them singletons. The receptor was isolated from a woman in her 70s with acute or convalescent COVID-19. The sequenced sample consisted of peripheral blood.

CDR3 sequence: CATETGTGGMNEQFF. In DNA form, the CDR3 reads TGTGCCACCGAAACCGGGACAGGGGGCATGAATGAGCAGTTCTTC. The chain is built from TRBV2 and TRBJ2-1, with 12 positions matching TRBD1. With 10 bases clipped from V and 7 bases from J, the junction kept 11 bases outside the gene matches. Germline V gives CDR1 SNHLY, CDR2 FYNNEI. The CDR3 is 15 residues long.